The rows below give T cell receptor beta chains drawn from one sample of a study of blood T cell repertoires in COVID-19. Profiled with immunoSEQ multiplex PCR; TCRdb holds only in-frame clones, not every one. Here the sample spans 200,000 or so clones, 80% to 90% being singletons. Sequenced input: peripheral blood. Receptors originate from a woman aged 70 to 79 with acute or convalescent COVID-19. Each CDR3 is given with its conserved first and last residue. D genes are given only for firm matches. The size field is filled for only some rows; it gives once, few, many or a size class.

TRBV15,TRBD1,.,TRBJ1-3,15,TGTGCCACCAGCAGACAGGGGGCGCAGAGAAACACCATATATTTT,CATSRQGAQRNTIYF
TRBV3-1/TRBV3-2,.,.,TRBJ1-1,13,TGTGCCAGCAGAACAACAGGGCGACCTGAAGCTTTCTTT,CASRTTGRPEAFF
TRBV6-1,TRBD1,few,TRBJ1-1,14,TGTGCCAGCAGTGAGACAGGGACGGGCACTGAAGCTTTCTTT,CASSETGTGTEAFF
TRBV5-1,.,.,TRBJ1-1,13,TGCGCCAGCAGCTTGGCCCGAGGGGGTGAAGCTTTCTTT,CASSLARGGEAFF
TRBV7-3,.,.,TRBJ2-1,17,TGTGCCAGCAGCCCCGGGAGGGGGCCCCCTCTTTCGCTTGAGCAGTTCTTC,CASSPGRGPPLSLEQFF
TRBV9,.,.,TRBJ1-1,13,TGTGCCAGCAGCGTAGCCTTTAACACTGAAGCTTTCTTT,CASSVAFNTEAFF
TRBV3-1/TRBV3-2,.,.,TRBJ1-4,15,TGTGCCAGCAGCCGAAGGGTACAGGGAGGGGAAAAACTGTTTTTT,CASSRRVQGGEKLFF
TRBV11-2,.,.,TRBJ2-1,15,TGTGCCAGCAGCTTATCGGACAGCTCTTACAATGAGCAGTTCTTC,CASSLSDSSYNEQFF
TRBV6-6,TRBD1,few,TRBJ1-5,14,TGTGCCAGCAGGACAGGGGGCCGCAATCAGCCCCAGCATTTT,CASRTGGRNQPQHF
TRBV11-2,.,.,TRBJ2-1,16,TGTGCCAGCAGCCCAGGTAGGGGGGGCCTTAACAATGAGCAGTTCTTC,CASSPGRGGLNNEQFF
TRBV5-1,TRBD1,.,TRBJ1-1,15,TGCGCCAGCAGCTTGCCCGGGACAGGGGCCGCTGAAGCTTTCTTT,CASSLPGTGAAEAFF
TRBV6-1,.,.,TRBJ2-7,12,TGTGCCAGCAGTGACGGTCTCTACGAGCAGTACTTC,CASSDGLYEQYF
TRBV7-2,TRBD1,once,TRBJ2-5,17,TGTGCCAGCAGCCAGACAGGGCGGATAGGAGGACGTCAGACCCAGTACTTC,CASSQTGRIGGRQTQYF
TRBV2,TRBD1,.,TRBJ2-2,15,TGTGCCAGCAGGATTAGACAGGGGAGGTCCGGGGAGCTGTTTTTT,CASRIRQGRSGELFF
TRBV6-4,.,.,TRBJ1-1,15,TGTGCCAGCAGACCCGACCCCACAGGGCTCACTGAAGCTTTCTTT,CASRPDPTGLTEAFF
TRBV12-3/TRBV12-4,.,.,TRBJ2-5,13,TGTGCCATTACTAAGACTAGCCAAGAGACCCAGTACTTC,CAITKTSQETQYF
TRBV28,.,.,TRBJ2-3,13,TGTGCCACGATGGTCCATGTCAGTGATACGCAGTATTTT,CATMVHVSDTQYF
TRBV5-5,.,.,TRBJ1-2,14,TGTGCCAGCAGCTTAGACTTATTGAACTATGGCTACACCTTC,CASSLDLLNYGYTF
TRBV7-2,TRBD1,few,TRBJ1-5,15,TGTGCCAGCAGCCTGGGGGACAGGGGCAATCAGCCCCAGCATTTT,CASSLGDRGNQPQHF
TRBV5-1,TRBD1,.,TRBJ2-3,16,TGCGCCAGCAGCTTACGACAGGGCGGTAGCACAGATACGCAGTATTTT,CASSLRQGGSTDTQYF